This record concerns one T cell receptor (beta chain) sequence. What antigen it recognizes has not been identified. The input lacks base qualities; no much larger clone sits a single base away. Using the deep immunoSEQ assay, multiplex PCR amplified TCR CDR3 regions from genomic DNA. Extracted genomic DNA from each cell subset was spread evenly across all wells of several immunoSEQ 96-well plates, with each plate serving as a replicate. Each replicate PCR for sorted subsets received about 220 ng genomic DNA, equal to about 30,000 T cell genomes. Purified libraries were measured with a Qubit 3.0 fluorometer, size-checked on a Bioanalyzer 2100, and measured again with the KAPA Library Quantification kit. A separate single-read 150-cycle Illumina NextSeq 550 flow cell was used to sequence each immunoSEQ 96-well plate. On the authors' methods: Because the immunoSEQ output included only junctional sequences and no quality scores, the filtering could not be the same as the filtering used for full-length reads. Sequences were annotated with PyIR, a Python wrapper for IgBLAST v1.9, using IMGT germline references to assign V/J genes and CDR3. Reads were filtered out if the reads had weak V/J assignments (E-value above 1e-6), no CDR3, stop codons, out-of-frame junctions, or ambiguous translated residues. V3J clonotypes were defined as sequences sharing the same inferred V gene, J gene, and CDR3 amino acid sequence. The percentage overlap between two repertoires was calculated by dividing the number of shared unique clonotypes by the size of the smaller repertoire. Three approaches were used to assess repertoire richness: RTK rarefaction, the Chao1 estimator, and Recon v2.1 estimates of unobserved clonotypes. Generation probabilities for all TCRbeta clonotypes obtained by the gDNA method from a handful of donors were computed using OLGA. TCRdb took over this immuneACCESS table, retaining in-frame rearrangements with V and J assigned. Such tables are incomplete; in checked studies, under half of the missing clones stem from an unresolved V gene, and the remainder is unexplained. V, J and clone size are those of that table, while D and trimming were read from the DNA. The sample table lists about 380,000 clones, around 96% of them with a count of one. The ten largest clones represent more than 0.3% of the sample.

The sample originates from a study of shared clonotypes between healthy human individuals (dated by TCRdb to the early 2020s). Background for the entire study: A couple of women and three men aged 18 to 49 years were included in the cohort. For each donor, CD4 naive and CD4 memory were each given three plates, CD8 naive was given two plates, and CD8 memory was given one plate. To estimate repertoire size and how much clonotypes are shared between individuals, the study performed deep sequencing of blood TCR repertoires from roughly five healthy adults. To increase sequencing depth and limit assay-specific biases, TCR repertoire library preparation and sequencing were carried out by different laboratories using diverse techniques. Each donor's leukapheresis produced roughly between roughly 0.94 and 9.5 billion PBMCs. General findings and caveats noted by the study authors: Pairwise subsampling indicated that sequencing depth was expected to affect the degree of clonotype sharing among donors. Sharing across a few donors was observed for around 5% of naive CD4, over 3% of naive CD8, about 2.3% of memory CD4, and about 0.38% of memory CD8 clonotypes. Naive subsets generally had larger estimated clonotype richness than memory subsets. Because the study included a small number of donors, the genetic and exposure-history diversity represented was limited. Sampling was limited to blood, and TCR repertoires in tissue likely differ from TCR repertoires in blood. Compared with non-shared clonotypes, clonotypes shared by all four sorted-subset donors had higher generation probabilities. Incomplete sequencing was indicated by rarefaction of sorted-subset datasets, despite the large sequencing depth.

At the junction V is shortened by 7 bases and J by 0 bases, with 13 bases in between. From cysteine to phenylalanine, the CDR3 is 15 amino acids long. Here the CDR3 DNA is all that survives: 45 bases in frame from base 1. CDR1 and CDR2 were assigned from the germline V gene as SNHLY and FYNNEI. Donors were healthy HIV-negative adults with no recently reported acute infections or vaccinations. All donors were Caucasian adults living in Nashville, Tennessee, USA. CD8 memory samples consisted of magnetically selected CD45RO+ cells combined with CCR7-negative CD45RA+ effector memory (TemRA) cells. After blood collection by leukapheresis, PBMCs were isolated using Ficoll-Histopaque density gradient centrifugation and then cryopreserved in the vapor phase of liquid nitrogen. Purity and quantity of every magnetically sorted T cell population were checked by analytical flow cytometry. From each sorted fraction, genomic DNA was isolated and quantified by UV absorbance on a Nanodrop 2000c.

This clonotype was sampled from a man younger than 45 in good health. Sequences were obtained from memory CD8+ T cells sorted from blood. The cell subset or site label of this sample denotes: CD45RO+ cells pooled with CCR7-negative TemRA cells. The chain is assembled from TRBV2 and TRBJ2-1, with TRBD1 tentatively as D gene (5 bases match). Here is the DNA: TGTGCCAGCACCGACCCCAGGGACTCCTACAATGAGCAGTTCTTC. This is translated as CASTDPRDSYNEQFF.